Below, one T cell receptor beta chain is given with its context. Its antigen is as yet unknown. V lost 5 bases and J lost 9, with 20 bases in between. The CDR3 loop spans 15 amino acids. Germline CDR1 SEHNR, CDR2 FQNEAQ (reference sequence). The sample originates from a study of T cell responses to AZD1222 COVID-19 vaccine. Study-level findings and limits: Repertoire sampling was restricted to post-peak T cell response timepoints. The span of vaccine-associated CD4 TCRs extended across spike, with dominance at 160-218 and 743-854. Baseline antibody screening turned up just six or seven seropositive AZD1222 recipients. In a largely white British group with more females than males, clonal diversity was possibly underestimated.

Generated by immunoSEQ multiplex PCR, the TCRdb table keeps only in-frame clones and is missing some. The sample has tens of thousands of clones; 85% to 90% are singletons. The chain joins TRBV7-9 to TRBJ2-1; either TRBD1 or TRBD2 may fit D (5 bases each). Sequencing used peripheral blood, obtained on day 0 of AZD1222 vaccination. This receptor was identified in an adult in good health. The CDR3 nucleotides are TGTGCCAGCAGCATTAGCGACAGCCCCAGTACTGAGCAGTTCTTC. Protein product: CASSISDSPSTEQFF. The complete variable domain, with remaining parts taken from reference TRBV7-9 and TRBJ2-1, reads DTGVSQNPRHKITKRGQNVTFRCDPISEHNRLYWYRQTLGQGPEFLTYFQNEAQLEKSRLLSDRFSAERPKGSFSTLEIQRTEQGDSAMYLCASSISDSPSTEQFFGPGTRLTVL.